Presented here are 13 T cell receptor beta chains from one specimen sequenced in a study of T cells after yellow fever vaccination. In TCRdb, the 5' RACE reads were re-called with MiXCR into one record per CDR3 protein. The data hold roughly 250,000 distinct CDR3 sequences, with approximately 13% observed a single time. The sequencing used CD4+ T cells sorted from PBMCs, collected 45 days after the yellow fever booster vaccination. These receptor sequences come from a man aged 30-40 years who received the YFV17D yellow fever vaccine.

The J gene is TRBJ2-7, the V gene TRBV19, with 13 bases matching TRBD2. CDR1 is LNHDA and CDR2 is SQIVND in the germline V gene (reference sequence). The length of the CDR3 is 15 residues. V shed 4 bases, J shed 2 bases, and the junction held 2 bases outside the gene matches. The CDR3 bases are TGTGCCAGTAGTAGGACTAGCGGGAGTACCTACGAGCAGTACTTC. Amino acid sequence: CASSRTSGSTYEQYF.

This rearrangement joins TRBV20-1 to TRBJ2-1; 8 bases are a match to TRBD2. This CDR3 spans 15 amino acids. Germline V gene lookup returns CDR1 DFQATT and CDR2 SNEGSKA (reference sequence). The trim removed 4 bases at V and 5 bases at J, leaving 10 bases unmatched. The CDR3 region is CSATLAGRADNEQFF. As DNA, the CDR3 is TGCAGTGCTACATTAGCGGGACGAGCTGACAATGAGCAGTTCTTC.

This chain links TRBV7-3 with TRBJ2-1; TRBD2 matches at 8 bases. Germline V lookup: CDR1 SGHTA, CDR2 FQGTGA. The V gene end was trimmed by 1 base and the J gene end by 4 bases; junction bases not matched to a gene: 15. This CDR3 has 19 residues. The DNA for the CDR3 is TGTGCCAGCAGCTTAAAAGGGGGAGCGGGAGTCGTCATGTACAATGAGCAGTTCTTC. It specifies CASSLKGGAGVVMYNEQFF.

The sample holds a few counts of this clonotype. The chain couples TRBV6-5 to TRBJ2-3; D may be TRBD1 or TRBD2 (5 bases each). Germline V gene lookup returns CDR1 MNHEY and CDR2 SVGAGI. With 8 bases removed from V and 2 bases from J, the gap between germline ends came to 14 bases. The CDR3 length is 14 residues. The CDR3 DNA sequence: TGTGCCAGCCAGGTGGGGGTTCTCACAGATACGCAGTATTTT. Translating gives CASQVGVLTDTQYF.

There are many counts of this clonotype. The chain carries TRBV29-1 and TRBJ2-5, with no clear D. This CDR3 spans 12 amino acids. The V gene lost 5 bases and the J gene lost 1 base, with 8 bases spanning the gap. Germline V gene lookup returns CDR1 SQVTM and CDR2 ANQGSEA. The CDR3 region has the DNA TGCAGCGTTTCACAGTTCCAAGAGACCCAGTACTTC. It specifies CSVSQFQETQYF.

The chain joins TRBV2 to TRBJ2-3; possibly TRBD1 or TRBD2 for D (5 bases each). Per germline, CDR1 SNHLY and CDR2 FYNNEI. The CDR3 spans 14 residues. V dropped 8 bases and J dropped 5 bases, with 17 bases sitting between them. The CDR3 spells CASALGTAGDTQYF. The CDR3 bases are TGTGCCAGCGCCCTGGGGACCGCGGGAGATACGCAGTATTTT.

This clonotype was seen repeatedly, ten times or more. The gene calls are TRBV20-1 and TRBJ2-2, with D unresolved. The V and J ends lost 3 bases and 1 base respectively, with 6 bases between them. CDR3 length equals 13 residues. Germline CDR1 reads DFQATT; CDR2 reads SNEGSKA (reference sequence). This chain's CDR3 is CSASGLNTGELFF. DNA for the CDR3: TGCAGTGCTAGTGGTCTGAACACCGGGGAGCTGTTTTTT.

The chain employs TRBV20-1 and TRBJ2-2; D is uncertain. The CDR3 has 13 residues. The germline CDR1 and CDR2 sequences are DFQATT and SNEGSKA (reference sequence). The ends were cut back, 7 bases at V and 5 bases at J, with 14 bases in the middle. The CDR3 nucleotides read TGCAGTGTTTCGATCCCTCTAACCGGGGAGCTGTTTTTT. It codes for CSVSIPLTGELFF.

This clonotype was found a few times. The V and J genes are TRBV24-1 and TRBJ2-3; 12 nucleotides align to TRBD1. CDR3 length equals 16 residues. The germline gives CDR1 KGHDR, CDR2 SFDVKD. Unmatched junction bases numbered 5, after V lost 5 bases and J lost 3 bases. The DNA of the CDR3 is TGTGCCACCAGTGCCCCGGGACAGGGGGCAACAGATACGCAGTATTTT. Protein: CATSAPGQGATDTQYF.

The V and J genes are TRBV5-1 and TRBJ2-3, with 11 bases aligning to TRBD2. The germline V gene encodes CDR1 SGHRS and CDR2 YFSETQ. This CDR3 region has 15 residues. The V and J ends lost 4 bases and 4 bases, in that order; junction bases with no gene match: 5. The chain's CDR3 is CASSSSGRDPDTQYF. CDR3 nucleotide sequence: TGCGCCAGCAGCAGTAGCGGGAGGGACCCAGATACGCAGTATTTT.

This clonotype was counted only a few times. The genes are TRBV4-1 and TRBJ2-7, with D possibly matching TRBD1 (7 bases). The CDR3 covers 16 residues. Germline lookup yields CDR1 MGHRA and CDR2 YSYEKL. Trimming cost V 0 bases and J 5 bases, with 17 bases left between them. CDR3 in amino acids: CASSQDQGGLSNEQYF. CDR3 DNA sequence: TGCGCCAGCAGCCAAGACCAGGGGGGCTTATCAAACGAGCAGTACTTC.

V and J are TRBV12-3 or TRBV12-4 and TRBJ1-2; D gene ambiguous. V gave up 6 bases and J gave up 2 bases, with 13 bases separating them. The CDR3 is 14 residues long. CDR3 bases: TGTGCCAGCAGCCAACCCCCCCCGAACTATGGCTACACCTTC. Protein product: CASSQPPPNYGYTF.

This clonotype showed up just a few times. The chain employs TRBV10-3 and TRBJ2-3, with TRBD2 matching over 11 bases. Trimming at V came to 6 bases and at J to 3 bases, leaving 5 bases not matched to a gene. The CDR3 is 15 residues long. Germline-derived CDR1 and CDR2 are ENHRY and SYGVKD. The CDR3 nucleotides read TGTGCCATCAGATTAGCGGGAGGGCCAACAGATACGCAGTATTTT. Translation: CAIRLAGGPTDTQYF.